The clone carrying this T cell receptor beta chain has at least ten counts. This specimen belongs to a study of Graves' ophthalmopathy and Graves' hyperthyroidism. Study at large: Peripheral blood was gathered at the point of initial diagnosis, before any treatment started.

The evidence that diagnosis relied on was clinical symptoms, serum thyroxine, TRAb, thyroid ultrasound and orbital computed tomography. Scientists amplified the TCR beta CDR3 regions from RNA transcripts. RT-PCR with HTBI primers came first, then second-round multiplex PCR. MiXCR, applied by TCRdb to the multiplex PCR reads, yields one record per CDR3 protein. The table lists about 340,000 distinct CDR3 sequences, 15% to 20% of them singletons. The CDR3 length is 15 residues. Per the germline V gene, CDR1 is SNHLY and CDR2 is FYNNEI. Trimming stripped 7 bases from V and 6 bases from J, with 21 bases between.

The sample consisted of peripheral blood. The rearrangement links TRBV2 to TRBJ2-5, with D possibly TRBD2 on 6 matching bases. This clonotype was obtained from an adult man with Graves' ophthalmopathy. The CDR3 loop is CASMARGGPFQTQYF. The CDR3 DNA reads as TGTGCCAGCATGGCCCGTGGAGGGCCATTTCAGACCCAGTACTTC. Looking up the rest from reference TRBV2 and TRBJ2-5 gives the full variable domain: EPEVTQTPSHQVTQMGQEVILRCVPISNHLYFYWYRQILGQKVEFLVSFYNNEISEKSEIFDDQFSVERPDGSNFTLKIRSTKLEDSAMYFCASMARGGPFQTQYFGPGTRLLVL.